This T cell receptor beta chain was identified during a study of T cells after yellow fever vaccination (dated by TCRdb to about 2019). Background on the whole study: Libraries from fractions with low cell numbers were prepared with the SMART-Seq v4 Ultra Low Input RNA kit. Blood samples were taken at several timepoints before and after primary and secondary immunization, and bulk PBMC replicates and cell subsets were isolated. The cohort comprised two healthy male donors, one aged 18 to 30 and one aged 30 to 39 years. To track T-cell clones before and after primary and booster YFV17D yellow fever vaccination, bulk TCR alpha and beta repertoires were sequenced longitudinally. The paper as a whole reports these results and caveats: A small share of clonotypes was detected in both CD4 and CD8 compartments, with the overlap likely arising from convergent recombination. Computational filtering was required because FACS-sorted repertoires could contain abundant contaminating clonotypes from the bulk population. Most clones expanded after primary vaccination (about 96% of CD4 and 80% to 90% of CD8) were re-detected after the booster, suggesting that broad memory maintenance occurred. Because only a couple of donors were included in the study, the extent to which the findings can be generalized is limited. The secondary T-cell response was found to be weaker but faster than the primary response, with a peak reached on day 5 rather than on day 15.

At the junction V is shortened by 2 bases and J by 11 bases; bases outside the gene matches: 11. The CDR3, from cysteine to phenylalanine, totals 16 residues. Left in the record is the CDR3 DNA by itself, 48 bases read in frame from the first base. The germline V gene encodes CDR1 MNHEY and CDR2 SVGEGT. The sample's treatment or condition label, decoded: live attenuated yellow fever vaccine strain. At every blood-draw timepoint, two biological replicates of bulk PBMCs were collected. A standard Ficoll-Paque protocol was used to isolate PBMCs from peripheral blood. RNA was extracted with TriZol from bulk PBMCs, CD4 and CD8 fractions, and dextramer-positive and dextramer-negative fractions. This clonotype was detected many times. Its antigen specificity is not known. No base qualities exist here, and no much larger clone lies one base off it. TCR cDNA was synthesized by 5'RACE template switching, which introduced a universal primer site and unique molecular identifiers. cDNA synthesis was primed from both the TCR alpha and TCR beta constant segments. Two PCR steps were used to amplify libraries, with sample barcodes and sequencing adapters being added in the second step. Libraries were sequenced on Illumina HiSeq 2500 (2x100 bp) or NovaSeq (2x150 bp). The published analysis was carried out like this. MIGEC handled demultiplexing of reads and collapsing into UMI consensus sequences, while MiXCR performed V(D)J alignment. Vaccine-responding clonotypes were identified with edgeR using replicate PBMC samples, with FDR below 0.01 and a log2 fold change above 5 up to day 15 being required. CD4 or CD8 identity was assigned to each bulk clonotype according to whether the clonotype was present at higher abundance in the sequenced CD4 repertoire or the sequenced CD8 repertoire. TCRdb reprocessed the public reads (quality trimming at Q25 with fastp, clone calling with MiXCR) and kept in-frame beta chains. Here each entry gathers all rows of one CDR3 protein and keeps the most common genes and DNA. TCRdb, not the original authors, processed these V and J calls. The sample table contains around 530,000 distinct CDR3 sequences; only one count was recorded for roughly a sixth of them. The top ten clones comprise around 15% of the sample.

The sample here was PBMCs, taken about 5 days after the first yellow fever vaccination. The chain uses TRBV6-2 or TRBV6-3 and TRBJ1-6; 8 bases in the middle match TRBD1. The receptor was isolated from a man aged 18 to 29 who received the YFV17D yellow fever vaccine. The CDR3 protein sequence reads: CASSYGSTGVYTPLHF. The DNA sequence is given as TGTGCCAGCAGTTACGGGTCGACAGGGGTATATACACCCCTCCACTTT.